Sequencing of this TCR beta chain was carried out in a study of shared clonotypes between healthy human individuals. Study-wide points: Tissue TCR repertoires likely differ from these blood-only repertoires.

This table comes from immunoSEQ multiplex PCR, and its TCRdb copy is limited to in-frame clones, with some not included. In the table there are nearly 2 million clones, approximately 95% of which are singletons. Naivety among CD8 cells was defined by CD45RO negativity and positive CCR7 selection, thereby excluding terminally differentiated effector memory CD45RA+ cells. All donors qualified as healthy HIV-negative adults and had experienced no recent acute infections or vaccinations. Points on this clone: As yet, its antigen is unknown.

CDR1 and CDR2 (germline): SGHAT, FQNNGV. V was cut by 5 bases and J by 2 bases, with 17 bases left in between. This CDR3 comprises 16 residues. This sequence originates from a man in his late teens or twenties in good health. V gene TRBV11-2 combines with J gene TRBJ2-3; the D is unclear. Source material: naive CD8+ T cells sorted from blood. The CDR3 DNA follows: TGTGCCAGCAGCATCACCACGGGCAGCTTCACAGATACGCAGTATTTT. It specifies CASSITTGSFTDTQYF.